These 5 T cell receptor beta chains were sequenced from one sample in a study of blood T cell repertoires in COVID-19. TCRdb's copy holds only in-frame clones and misses some; the assay was immunoSEQ multiplex PCR. The table includes about 380,000 clones, approximately 84% detected once. The specimen was PBMCs or T cells enriched from blood (not recorded which). The receptors come from a woman aged 25 to 39 who had recovered from COVID-19.

This chain joins TRBV5-4 and TRBJ2-2; possible D gene TRBD1, 5 bases. The germline gives CDR1 SGHNT, CDR2 YYREEE (reference sequence). This CDR3 contains 14 residues. V shed 4 bases and J shed 1 base, with 8 bases lying between them. The CDR3 DNA is TGTGCCAGCAGCCTTGGACAGAACACCGGGGAGCTGTTTTTT. Its protein is CASSLGQNTGELFF.

The chain joins TRBV19 to TRBJ2-2; D is unclear. The length of the CDR3 is 13 residues. Germline values: CDR1 LNHDA, CDR2 SQIVND (reference sequence). V was pared by 3 bases and J by 4 bases, with 6 bases between. In DNA, the CDR3 is TGTGCCAGTAGTATCCTCAGCACCGGGGAGCTGTTTTTT. Its translation is CASSILSTGELFF.

The CDR3 bases are TGTGCCAGCACCGCTTTGGGGCACACTGAAGCTTTCTTT. The encoded protein is CASTALGHTEAFF. The chain recombines TRBV27 with TRBJ1-1; D perhaps matches TRBD1 (5 bases). With 7 bases removed from V and 3 bases from J, the gap between germline ends came to 12 bases. There are 13 residues in the CDR3. Germline CDR1 is MNHEY and CDR2 is SMNVEV (reference sequence).

V and J are TRBV19 and TRBJ2-7; 9 bases align to TRBD2. V was clipped by 5 bases and J by 3 bases; unmatched bases: 5. The CDR3 contains 14 residues. CDR1 and CDR2 from the germline V gene are LNHDA and SQIVND (reference sequence). The CDR3, as DNA: TGTGCCAGTAGTCGTCTAGCGGGGAGCTACGAGCAGTACTTC. Its protein product is CASSRLAGSYEQYF.

V and J are TRBV15 and TRBJ1-5; 7 bases fit TRBD1. The CDR3 length is 16 residues. V shed 1 base and J 0 bases; nucleotides not matched to a gene: 3. CDR1 and CDR2 (germline): LNHNV, YYDKDF (reference sequence). This CDR3 is CATSRAGTVSNQPQHF. The CDR3 DNA reads as TGTGCCACCAGCAGAGCCGGGACAGTTAGCAATCAGCCCCAGCATTTT.